The 18 T cell receptor beta chains below all came from one sample that was sequenced in a study of CD8 T cells in Susac syndrome. RNA, at about 0.45 to 1 ug, was reverse transcribed with random hexamers. TCRdb reprocessed the immunoSEQ multiplex PCR reads with MiXCR, giving one entry per CDR3 protein. The sample yields 90,000 to 150,000 distinct CDR3 sequences, around 90% seen once. The sequencing input was CD4+ T cells from PBMCs. The receptors stem from a human donor in good health.

The CDR3 protein is CASSHGLAGVDTQYF. The DNA for the CDR3 is TGTGCCAGCAGTCACGGACTAGCGGGAGTGGATACGCAGTATTTT. The chain has TRBV6-2 or TRBV6-3 and TRBJ2-3, with 13 bases fitting TRBD2. Germline CDR1 reads MNHEY; CDR2 reads SVGEGT. The CDR3 runs to 15 residues. V was pared by 5 bases and J by 6 bases, with 5 bases of the junction left unmatched.

This clonotype turned up a few times. The chain uses TRBV13 and TRBJ2-7; TRBD1 agrees at 7 bases. V lost 4 bases to trimming and J lost 7 bases; unmatched junction nucleotides: 10. The CDR3 contains 14 residues. Germline loops: CDR1 PRHDT, CDR2 FYEKMQ (reference sequence). This CDR3 is CASSSNTGAREQYF. The DNA for the CDR3 is TGTGCCAGCAGCTCCAATACAGGGGCGAGGGAGCAGTACTTC.

The CDR3 nucleotides are TGTGCCTGGAGTGTGGAAAGTGCCTATGGCTACACCTTC. As protein: CAWSVESAYGYTF. V and J are TRBV30 and TRBJ1-2; no definite D call. CDR1 and CDR2 (germline): GTSNPN, SVGIG (reference sequence). The germline V and J ends were trimmed by 0 bases and 4 bases, with 9 bases remaining between them. The CDR3 has 13 residues. The full variable domain, with the rest looked up from reference TRBV30 and TRBJ1-2, is SQTIHQWPATLVQPVGSPLSLECTVEGTSNPNLYWYRQAAGRGLQLLFYSVGIGQISSEVPQNLSASRPQDRQFILSSKKLLLSDSGFYLCAWSVESAYGYTFGSGTRLTVV.

The chain has TRBV4-3 and TRBJ2-4; TRBD1 agrees at 8 bases. Germline CDR1 is LGHNA and CDR2 is YSLEER. The CDR3 has 14 amino acids. After removal of 4 bases from V and 8 bases from J, the junction contained 7 bases not matched to a gene. CDR3 DNA sequence: TGCGCCAGCAGCCTGGCGCAGGGGGCGGACATTCAGTACTTC. Translated, it gives CASSLAQGADIQYF.

The gene calls are TRBV2 and TRBJ2-7; D possibly matches TRBD1 or TRBD2 (7 bases each). The V end lost 1 base, the J end lost 7 bases, and 17 bases lay between the germline ends. This CDR3 is built from 15 residues. Germline CDR1 SNHLY, CDR2 FYNNEI. The CDR3 protein is CASSEEVTGTKEQYF. CDR3 DNA: TGTGCCAGCAGTGAAGAAGTGACAGGGACTAAGGAGCAGTACTTC. Complete variable domain (other parts from reference TRBV2 and TRBJ2-7): EPEVTQTPSHQVTQMGQEVILRCVPISNHLYFYWYRQILGQKVEFLVSFYNNEISEKSEIFDDQFSVERPDGSNFTLKIRSTKLEDSAMYFCASSEEVTGTKEQYFGPGTRLTVT.

The chain uses TRBV27 and TRBJ2-3; tentative D call: TRBD2 (6 bases). The V end lost 7 bases, the J end lost 2 bases, and 19 bases lay between the germline ends. CDR1 is MNHEY and CDR2 is SMNVEV in the germline V gene (reference sequence). The CDR3 length is 16 residues. In DNA, the CDR3 is TGTGCCAGCACGCCACTCCGGGACTTCCACACAGATACGCAGTATTTT. Encoded protein: CASTPLRDFHTDTQYF.

The chain has TRBV5-6 and TRBJ1-1; 8 bases match TRBD1. V shed 4 bases and J 4 bases; nucleotides not matched to a gene: 6. CDR1 SGHDT and CDR2 YYEEEE come from the germline V gene. This CDR3 has 14 amino acids. The CDR3 reads CASSRRTGFTEAFF. The CDR3 DNA reads as TGTGCCAGCAGCCGCCGGACAGGGTTCACTGAAGCTTTCTTT.

The chain couples TRBV11-1 to TRBJ1-6; 7 bases are shared with TRBD1. V shed 5 bases and J 5 bases; nucleotides not matched to a gene: 3. This CDR3 is built from 14 residues. Germline V CDR1 and CDR2: SGHAT, FQDESV (reference sequence). CDR3 in amino acids: CASSIGTDNSPLHF. DNA for the CDR3: TGTGCCAGCAGCATCGGGACAGATAATTCACCCCTCCACTTT.

The V and J genes are TRBV7-3 and TRBJ2-5; possibly TRBD1 or TRBD2 for D (6 bases each). Trimming shortened V by 3 bases and J by 5 bases, and 13 bases separated the two germline ends. From germline, CDR1 is SGHTA and CDR2 FQGTGA. The CDR3 totals 14 residues. CDR3 in amino acids: CASSFLGGRETQYF. CDR3 DNA: TGTGCCAGCAGCTTCCTCGGGGGCCGGGAGACCCAGTACTTC. The full variable domain, completed using reference TRBV7-3 and TRBJ2-5, is GAGVSQTPSNKVTEKGKYVELRCDPISGHTALYWYRQSLGQGPEFLIYFQGTGAADDSGLPNDRFFAVRPEGSVSTLKIQRTERGDSAVYLCASSFLGGRETQYFGPGTRLLVL.

The chain carries TRBV27 and TRBJ2-3, with D unclear. Germline-derived CDR1 and CDR2 are MNHEY and SMNVEV (reference sequence). CDR3 length equals 17 residues. Trimming pared 4 bases from V and 0 bases from J, leaving 17 bases between. The CDR3 DNA follows: TGTGCCAGCAGTTCCTCTAAGGTGGCAGTTAGCACAGATACGCAGTATTTT. Translation: CASSSSKVAVSTDTQYF.

V is TRBV19 and J is TRBJ2-4, with a possible D match to TRBD2 (6 bases). CDR3 length: 15 amino acids. The V gene lost 4 bases and the J gene lost 3 bases, with 13 bases spanning the gap. CDR1 LNHDA and CDR2 SQIVND come from the germline V gene (reference sequence). The CDR3 DNA reads TGTGCCAGTAGTACCGGGGGATTAATCAAAAACATTCAGTACTTC. Its protein product is CASSTGGLIKNIQYF.

This clonotype has only one observation. The gene calls are TRBV7-3 and TRBJ2-1; 9 nucleotides line up with TRBD2. From germline, CDR1 is SGHTA and CDR2 FQGTGA. V lost 5 bases to trimming and J lost 6 bases; unmatched junction nucleotides: 5. CDR3 length: 14 residues. The DNA of the CDR3 is TGTGCCAGCAGCACGGCGGGAGGGTTCAATGAGCAGTTCTTC. It translates to CASSTAGGFNEQFF.

About this clonotype itself: One junction end disagrees with the germline gene, perhaps due to a read error. The chain couples TRBV29-1 to TRBJ2-1; 7 bases fit TRBD2. Germline V lookup: CDR1 SQVTM, CDR2 ANQGSEA. CDR3 length equals 14 residues. The CDR3 DNA is TGCAGCGTTGACGGACTAGGGAGCCTCAATAAGCAGTTCTTC. It encodes CSVDGLGSLNKQFF.

V and J are TRBV19 and TRBJ2-4, with D maybe TRBD2 (5 bases). Germline assignment: CDR1 LNHDA and CDR2 SQIVND (reference sequence). The CDR3 consists of 14 residues. V was cut by 6 bases and J by 5 bases, with 14 bases left in between. CDR3 bases: TGTGCCAGTAGGGGCGAGGGTTATGAAAACATTCAGTACTTC. Translating it yields CASRGEGYENIQYF.

The rearrangement links TRBV14 to TRBJ1-2; D unclear. Germline V gene lookup returns CDR1 SGHDN and CDR2 FVKESK. The CDR3 is 12 amino acids. The V end was cut by 1 base, the J end by 1 base, with 1 base between. The CDR3 bases are TGTGCCAGCAGCCAAGTTAACTATGGCTACACCTTC. It codes for CASSQVNYGYTF.

The rearrangement joins TRBV4-3 to TRBJ1-3; D call uncertain. The length of the CDR3 is 17 residues. Between the trimmed V and J ends, which lost 0 bases and 3 bases, there was a span of 15 bases. Germline lookup yields CDR1 LGHNA and CDR2 YSLEER. This chain's CDR3 is CASSQDRWQSIGNTIYF. In nucleotides, the CDR3 is TGCGCCAGCAGCCAAGATCGCTGGCAGAGTATTGGAAACACCATATATTTT.

V usage is TRBV6-2 or TRBV6-3 and J usage is TRBJ2-5; D unresolved. The germline V gene encodes CDR1 MNHEY and CDR2 SVGEGT. The CDR3 loop spans 12 amino acids. V was shortened by 6 bases and J by 4 bases, with 9 bases between the two germline ends. CDR3 protein: CASRQLRETQYF. The CDR3 DNA reads TGTGCCAGCAGGCAACTGAGAGAGACCCAGTACTTC.

The rearrangement links TRBV28 to TRBJ2-5; 8 bases are a match to TRBD2. The CDR3 has 15 amino acids. With 3 bases clipped from V and 4 bases from J, the junction kept 7 bases outside the gene matches. Per the germline V gene, CDR1 is MDHEN and CDR2 is SYDVKM. Here the CDR3 DNA reads TGTGCCAGCAGTTTGTCCCCTCGGGGGGGAGAGACCCAGTACTTC. It specifies CASSLSPRGGETQYF.